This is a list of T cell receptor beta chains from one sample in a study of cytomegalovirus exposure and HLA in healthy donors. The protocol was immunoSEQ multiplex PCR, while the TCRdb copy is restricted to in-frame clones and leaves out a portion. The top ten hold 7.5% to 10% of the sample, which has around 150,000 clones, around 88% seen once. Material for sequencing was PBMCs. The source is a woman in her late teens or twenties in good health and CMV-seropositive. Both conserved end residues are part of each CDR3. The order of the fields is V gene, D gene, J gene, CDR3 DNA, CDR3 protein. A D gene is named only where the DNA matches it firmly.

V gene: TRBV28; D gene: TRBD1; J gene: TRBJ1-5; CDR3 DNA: TGTGCCAGCAGGGACGGACAGGGTTTGAGCAATCAGCCCCAGCATTTT; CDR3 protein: CASRDGQGLSNQPQHF
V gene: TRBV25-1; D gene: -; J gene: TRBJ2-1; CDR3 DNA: TGTGCCAGCAGTGAATATGACGGGGACAATGAGCAGTTCTTC; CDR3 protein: CASSEYDGDNEQFF
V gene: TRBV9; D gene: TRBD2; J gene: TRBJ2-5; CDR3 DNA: TGTGCCAGCAGCCGAGCGGGACAAGAGACCCAGTACTTC; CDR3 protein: CASSRAGQETQYF
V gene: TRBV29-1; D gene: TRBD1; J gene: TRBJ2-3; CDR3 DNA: TGCAGCGTTACTCCAAAGGGGACAGCTATAGATACGCAGTATTTT; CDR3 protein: CSVTPKGTAIDTQYF
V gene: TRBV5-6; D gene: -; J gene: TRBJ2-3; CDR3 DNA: TGTGCCAGCAGCCCGAAGGGGGGGCGGGGAGATACGCAGTATTTT; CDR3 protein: CASSPKGGRGDTQYF
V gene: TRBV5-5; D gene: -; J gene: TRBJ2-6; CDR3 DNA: TGTGCCAGCAGCTTCTCCGTGTCTGGGGCCAACGTCCTGACTTTC; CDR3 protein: CASSFSVSGANVLTF
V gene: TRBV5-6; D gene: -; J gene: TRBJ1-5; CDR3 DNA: TGTGCCAGCAGCACCCGATTAAAAAACAGACACATCAATCAGCCCCAGCATTTT; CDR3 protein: CASSTRLKNRHINQPQHF
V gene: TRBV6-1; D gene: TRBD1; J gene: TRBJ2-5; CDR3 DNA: TGTGCCAGCAGTGAAGTCCGGGACAGGGTAGAGACCCAGTACTTC; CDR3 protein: CASSEVRDRVETQYF
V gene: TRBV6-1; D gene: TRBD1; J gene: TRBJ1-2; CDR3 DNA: TGTGCCAGCAGTGAATTGAGACAGGGTGGCTACACCTTC; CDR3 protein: CASSELRQGGYTF
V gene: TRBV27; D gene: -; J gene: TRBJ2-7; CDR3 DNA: TGTGCCAGCAGTCCCGAGCGACGGATCTCCTACGAGCAGTACTTC; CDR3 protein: CASSPERRISYEQYF
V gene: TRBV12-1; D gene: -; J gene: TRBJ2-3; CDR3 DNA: TGTGCCAGCAGCAGCTGGGGGGAAAGCGGGAGGGCCCCAGATACGCAGTATTTT; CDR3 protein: CASSSWGESGRAPDTQYF
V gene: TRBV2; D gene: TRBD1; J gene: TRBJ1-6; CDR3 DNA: TGTGCCAGCCTACCGGGACAGTCTTATAATTCACCCCTCCACTTT; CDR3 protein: CASLPGQSYNSPLHF
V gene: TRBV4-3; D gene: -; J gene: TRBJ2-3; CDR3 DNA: TGCGCCAGCAGCCACCAAGTCCCGGCGGGGTCCGTCGCAGATACGCAGTATTTT; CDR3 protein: CASSHQVPAGSVADTQYF
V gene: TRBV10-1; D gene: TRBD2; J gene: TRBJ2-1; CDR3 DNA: TGCGCCAGCAGTGAGTGGAGGGGCGGGAGGGCCTATGGCAATGAGCAGTTCTTC; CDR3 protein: CASSEWRGGRAYGNEQFF
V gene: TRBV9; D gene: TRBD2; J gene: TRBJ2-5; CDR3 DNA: TGTGCCAGCAGCGTACAAGCGGGGGGGCCGGAGACCCAGTACTTC; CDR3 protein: CASSVQAGGPETQYF
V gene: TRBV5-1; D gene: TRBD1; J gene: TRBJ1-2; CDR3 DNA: TGCGCCAGCAGGATTGACAGGGATAGCTATGGCTACACCTTC; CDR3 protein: CASRIDRDSYGYTF
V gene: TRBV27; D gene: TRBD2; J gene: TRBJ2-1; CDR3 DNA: TGTGCCAGCAGTTTAGCTAGCGGGAGGTTCCAGTTCTTC; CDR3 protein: CASSLASGRFQFF
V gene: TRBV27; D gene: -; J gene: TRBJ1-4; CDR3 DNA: TGTGCCAGCAGAATCCTGACAGGCCACAATGAAAAACTGTTTTTT; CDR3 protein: CASRILTGHNEKLFF
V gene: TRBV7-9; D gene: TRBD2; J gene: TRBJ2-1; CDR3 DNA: TGTGCCAGCAGCTCCGAGCTAGCGGGAGGTACCAATGAGCAGTTCTTC; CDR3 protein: CASSSELAGGTNEQFF
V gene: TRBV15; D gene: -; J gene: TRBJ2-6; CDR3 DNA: TGTGCCACCAGCAGAGTGGCAGGCGATAACGTCCTGACTTTC; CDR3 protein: CATSRVAGDNVLTF
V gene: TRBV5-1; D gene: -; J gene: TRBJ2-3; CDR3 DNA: TGCGCCAGCAGCTTGGAGGCGGGTGGAGATACGCAGTATTTT; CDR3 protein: CASSLEAGGDTQYF
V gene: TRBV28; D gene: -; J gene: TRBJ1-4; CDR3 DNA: TGTGCCAGCAGTTTTTCGGGGAAACTGTTTTTT; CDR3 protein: CASSFSGKLFF
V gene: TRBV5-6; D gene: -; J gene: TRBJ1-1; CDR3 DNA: TGTGCCAGCAGCCCAGTAGCCCTGGGGAACACTGAAGCTTTCTTT; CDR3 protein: CASSPVALGNTEAFF
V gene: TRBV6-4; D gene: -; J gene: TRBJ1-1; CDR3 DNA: TGTGCCAGCAGTGTTGGTACAGGGAGAAACACTGAAGCTTTCTTT; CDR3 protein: CASSVGTGRNTEAFF
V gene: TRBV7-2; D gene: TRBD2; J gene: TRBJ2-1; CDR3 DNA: TGTGCCAGCAGCTTACTGGGACTAGCGGGTAGAAATGAGCAGTTCTTC; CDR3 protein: CASSLLGLAGRNEQFF
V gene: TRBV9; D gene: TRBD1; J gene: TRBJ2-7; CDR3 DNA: TGTGCCAGCAGCGCTTCGGACAGGCCAGGGACCTACGAGCAGTACTTC; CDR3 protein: CASSASDRPGTYEQYF
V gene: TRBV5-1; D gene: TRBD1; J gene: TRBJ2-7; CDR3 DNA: TGCGCCAGCAGCTCGAACCTTCCAGGGGGACATATTCCATACGAGCAGTACTTC; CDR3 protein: CASSSNLPGGHIPYEQYF
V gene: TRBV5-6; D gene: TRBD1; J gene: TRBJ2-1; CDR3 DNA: TGTGCCAGCAGCTTGGAGGGGGCCGATGAGCAGTTCTTC; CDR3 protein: CASSLEGADEQFF
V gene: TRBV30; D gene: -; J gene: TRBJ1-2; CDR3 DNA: TGTGCCTGGAGTGCTCAGGGTGGCTACACCTTC; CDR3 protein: CAWSAQGGYTF
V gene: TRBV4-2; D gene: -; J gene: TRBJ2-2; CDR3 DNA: TGTGCCAGCAGTACCAGGAAAAACACCGGGGAGCTGTTTTTT; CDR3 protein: CASSTRKNTGELFF